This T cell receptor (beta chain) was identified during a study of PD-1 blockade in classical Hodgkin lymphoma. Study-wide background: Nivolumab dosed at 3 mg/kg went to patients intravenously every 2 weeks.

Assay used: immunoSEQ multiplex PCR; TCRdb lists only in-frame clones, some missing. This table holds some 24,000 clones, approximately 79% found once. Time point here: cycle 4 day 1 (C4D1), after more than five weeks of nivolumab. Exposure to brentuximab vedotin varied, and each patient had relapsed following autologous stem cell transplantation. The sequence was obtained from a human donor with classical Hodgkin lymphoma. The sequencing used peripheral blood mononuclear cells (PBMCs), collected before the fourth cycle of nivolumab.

CDR3 nucleotide sequence: TGTGCCAGTAATAGGGGGCTCTGGGATCATGGGATGAACACTGAAGCTTTCTTT. This gives the protein CASNRGLWDHGMNTEAFF. The chain employs TRBV19 and TRBJ1-1; 7 bases match TRBD1. V shed 7 bases and J 0 bases; nucleotides not matched to a gene: 17. The germline CDR1 and CDR2 sequences are LNHDA and SQIVND (reference sequence). This CDR3 has 18 residues. Based on the CDR3 plus reference TRBV19 and TRBJ1-1, the full variable domain is DGGITQSPKYLFRKEGQNVTLSCEQNLNHDAMYWYRQDPGQGLRLIYYSQIVNDFQKGDIAEGYSVSREKKESFPLTVTSAQKNPTAFYLCASNRGLWDHGMNTEAFFGQGTRLTVV.